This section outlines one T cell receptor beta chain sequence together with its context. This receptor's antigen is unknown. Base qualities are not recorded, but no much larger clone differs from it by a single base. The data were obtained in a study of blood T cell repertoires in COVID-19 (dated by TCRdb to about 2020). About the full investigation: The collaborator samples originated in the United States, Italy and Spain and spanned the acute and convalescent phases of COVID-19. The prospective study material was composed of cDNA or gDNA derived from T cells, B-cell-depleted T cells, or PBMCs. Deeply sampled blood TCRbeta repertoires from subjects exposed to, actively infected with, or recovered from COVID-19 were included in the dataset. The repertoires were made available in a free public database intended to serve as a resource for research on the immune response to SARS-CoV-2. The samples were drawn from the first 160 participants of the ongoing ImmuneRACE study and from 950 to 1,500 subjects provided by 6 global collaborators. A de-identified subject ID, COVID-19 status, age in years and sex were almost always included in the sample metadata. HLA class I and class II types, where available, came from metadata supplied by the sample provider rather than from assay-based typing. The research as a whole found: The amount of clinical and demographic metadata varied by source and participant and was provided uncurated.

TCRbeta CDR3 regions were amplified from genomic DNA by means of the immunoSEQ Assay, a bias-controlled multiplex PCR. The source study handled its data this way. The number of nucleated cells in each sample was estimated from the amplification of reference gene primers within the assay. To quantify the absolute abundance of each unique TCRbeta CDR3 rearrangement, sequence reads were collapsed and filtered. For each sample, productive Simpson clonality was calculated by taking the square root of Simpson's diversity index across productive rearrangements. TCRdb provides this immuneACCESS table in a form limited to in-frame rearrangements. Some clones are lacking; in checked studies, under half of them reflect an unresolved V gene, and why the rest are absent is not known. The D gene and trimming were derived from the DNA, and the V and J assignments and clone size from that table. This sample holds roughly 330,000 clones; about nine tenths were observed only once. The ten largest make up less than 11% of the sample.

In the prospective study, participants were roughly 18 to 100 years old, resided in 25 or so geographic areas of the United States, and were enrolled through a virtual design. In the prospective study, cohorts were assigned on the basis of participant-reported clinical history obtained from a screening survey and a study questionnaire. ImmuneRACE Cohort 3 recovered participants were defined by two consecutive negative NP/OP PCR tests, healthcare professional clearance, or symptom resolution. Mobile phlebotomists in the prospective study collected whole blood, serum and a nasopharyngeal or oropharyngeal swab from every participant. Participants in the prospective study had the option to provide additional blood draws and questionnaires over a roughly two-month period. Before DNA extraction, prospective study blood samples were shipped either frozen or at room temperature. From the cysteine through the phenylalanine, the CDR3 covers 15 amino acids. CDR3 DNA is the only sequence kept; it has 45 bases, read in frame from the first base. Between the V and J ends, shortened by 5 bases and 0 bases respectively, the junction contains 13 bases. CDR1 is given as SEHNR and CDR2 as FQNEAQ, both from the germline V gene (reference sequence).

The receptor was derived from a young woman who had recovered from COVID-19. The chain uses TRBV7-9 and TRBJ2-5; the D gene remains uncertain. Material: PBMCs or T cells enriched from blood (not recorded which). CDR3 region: CASSPPGHYQETQYF. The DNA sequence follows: TGTGCCAGCAGCCCGCCCGGTCATTACCAAGAGACCCAGTACTTC.